The rows below give T cell receptor beta chains drawn from one sample of a study of brain T cells in children with intractable seizures. Sequencing used immunoSEQ multiplex PCR; TCRdb keeps in-frame clones, though not all of them. The data show about 41,000 clones, around nine tenths seen once. This material consisted of peripheral blood, taken at surgery. Source of these receptors: a girl aged 2-10 years with tuberous sclerosis and intractable seizures. Each CDR3 is given with its conserved first and last residue. Expanded clones are given a class, and other clones once, few, many or no size at all.

>-|TRBV11-2|TRBJ2-7
CASSFRSSYEQYF
>-|TRBV24-1|TRBJ2-5
CATIKAGNEGETQYF
>once|TRBV6-1|TRBJ2-5
CASSDRGAGETQYF
>once|TRBV5-1|TRBJ2-7
CASSLGTTYEQYF
>-|TRBV2|TRBJ1-3
CASRDTGNTIYF
>once|TRBV7-2|TRBJ1-2
CASSLEGGGGYTF
>-|TRBV19|TRBJ1-1
CASSLQGPRLGTEAFF
>-|TRBV19|TRBJ2-7
CASSVRDRGPYEQYF
>once|TRBV5-1|TRBJ2-5
CASSLARGPLQETQYF
>-|TRBV7-2|TRBJ2-5
CASSLFLRTSGGGETQYF
>-|TRBV7-2|TRBJ1-3
CASSLGGSGNTIYF
>-|TRBV11-2|TRBJ2-1
CASSPTLAGAASSYNEQFF
>-|TRBV19|TRBJ2-7
CASSTQGLSYEQYF
>-|TRBV14|TRBJ2-5
CASSQAVWEETQYF
>-|TRBV2|TRBJ2-1
CASSDSGRGRGNEQFF
>-|TRBV7-9|TRBJ1-2
CASSPPPRGAIHGYTF
>-|TRBV13|TRBJ1-4
CASSANRDLANEKLFF
>-|TRBV7-2|TRBJ1-1
CASSQAGVTEAFF
>-|TRBV30|TRBJ1-1
CAWSGPRQGTEAFF
>-|TRBV19|TRBJ2-1
CASSIQSRRGSYNEQFF
>-|TRBV24-1|TRBJ2-3
CATSDLGGTGPTDTQYF
>-|TRBV3-1/TRBV3-2|TRBJ2-1
CASSSGPGVNEQFF
>-|TRBV2|TRBJ1-6
CASSRPYNSPLHF
>-|TRBV25-1|TRBJ2-5
CASSELEGQSPQETQYF
>-|TRBV30|TRBJ1-5
CAWSRGTGGGQPQHF
>-|TRBV11-3|TRBJ2-2
CASSAGRLGELFF
>-|TRBV30|TRBJ1-6
CAWTSTGTPNSPLHF
>-|TRBV7-8|TRBJ1-4
CASSSQGTLNEKLFF
>once|TRBV4-2|TRBJ2-1
CASSQGSSGGPNEQFF
>-|TRBV30|TRBJ1-1
CAWSKQGDTEAFF
>-|TRBV15|TRBJ1-2
CATHEGYGYTF
>-|TRBV18|TRBJ1-1
CASSPPLGAATEAFF
>-|TRBV4-1|TRBJ1-2
CASSQFSGVGGYTF
>-|TRBV9|TRBJ1-2
CASSAGLGRESGYTF
>-|TRBV6-6|TRBJ1-1
CASSYSRARNTEAFF
>-|TRBV4-1|TRBJ1-2
CASSQQGKYYGYTF
>-|TRBV30|TRBJ1-3
CAWSLRNTIYF
>-|TRBV30|TRBJ1-5
CAWSFGTGYPGSNQPQHF
>-|TRBV10-3|TRBJ1-6
CAISDTAGRSPLHF
>-|TRBV29-1|TRBJ1-4
CSAEQEKLFF
>-|TRBV14|TRBJ2-5
CASSQGIWGGPGETQYF
>-|TRBV5-1|TRBJ2-2
CASSLNSGELFF
>-|TRBV20-1|TRBJ2-3
CSAKVGDTQYF
>-|TRBV4-2|TRBJ2-7
CASSQGLVMGYEQYF
>-|TRBV6-5|TRBJ1-1
CASSYYFEGSGAFF
>once|TRBV12-5|TRBJ2-1
CASGLVLERGGSNEQFF
>-|TRBV5-1|TRBJ2-1
CASSGSGGVYNEQFF
>-|TRBV2|TRBJ1-4
CASRRDSNEKLFF
>-|TRBV9|TRBJ2-2
CASSAGGETGELFF
>-|TRBV3-1/TRBV3-2|TRBJ1-2
CASSPDRAPGYTF
>-|TRBV5-1|TRBJ1-3
CASSPSGNTIYF
>-|TRBV19|TRBJ1-2
CASSMYEPEYGYTF
>-|TRBV5-1|TRBJ1-1
CASSGANMNTEAFF
>-|TRBV24-1|TRBJ2-2
CATSDTTANTGELFF
>once|TRBV25-1|TRBJ2-2
CASKVSNTGELFF
>-|TRBV11-1|TRBJ2-5
CASSFGRKGETQYF
>once|TRBV9|TRBJ2-7
CASSVGPRQGAGEQYF